These 5 T cell receptor beta chains were all obtained from the same sample, sequenced in a study of response to subunit inactivated influenza vaccine. TCRdb re-called the RT-PCR reads with MiXCR, one entry per CDR3 protein. Among about 610,000 distinct CDR3 sequences listed, 14% were seen once. The specimen was PBMCs from blood, collected roughly 13 days after vaccination. The origin of the receptors is a man aged 50 to 60 who received an inactivated influenza vaccine.

The gene calls are TRBV7-2 and TRBJ2-3, with 9 bases aligning to TRBD1. J lost 4 bases, V lost 1 base, and 3 bases had no gene match. The CDR3 length is 15 residues. The germline gives CDR1 SGHTA, CDR2 FQGNSA. The CDR3 DNA is TGTGCCAGCAGCTTAGACAGGGGGCGGCCAGATACGCAGTATTTT. Translation gives CASSLDRGRPDTQYF.

In its sample, this clonotype was seen a few times. The chain has TRBV6-1 and TRBJ2-3; the match to TRBD1 covers 9 bases. This CDR3 is built from 15 residues. Per the germline V gene, CDR1 is MNHNS and CDR2 is SASEGT. V shed 7 bases, J shed 4 bases, and the junction held 9 bases outside the gene matches. The CDR3 DNA follows: TGTGCCAGCAACTACGGGGGACAGGGCTCAGATACGCAGTATTTT. Translating gives CASNYGGQGSDTQYF.

The J gene is TRBJ2-5, the V gene TRBV28; 8 bases are shared with TRBD2. The CDR3 is made up of 14 amino acids. The germline V gene encodes CDR1 MDHEN and CDR2 SYDVKM. Unmatched junction bases numbered 7, after V lost 5 bases and J lost 5 bases. DNA of the CDR3: TGTGCCAGCAGTCGAGCGGGAGTTGCGGAGACCCAGTACTTC. Residues: CASSRAGVAETQYF.

This clonotype was counted many times. The gene calls are TRBV5-1 and TRBJ2-7; TRBD1 matches 9 bases. Losses at the gene ends were 3 bases for V and 6 bases for J; bases not matched to a gene: 4. Per germline, CDR1 SGHRS and CDR2 YFSETQ. CDR3 length equals 13 residues. CDR3 bases: TGCGCCAGCAGCTCGACAGGGGGAGGCGAGCAGTACTTC. Translated: CASSSTGGGEQYF.

The chain uses TRBV6-4 and TRBJ2-3; D possibly corresponds to TRBD2 (6 bases). The germline V gene has CDR1 MRHNA and CDR2 SNTAGT. V dropped 5 bases and J dropped 6 bases, with 18 bases sitting between them. This CDR3 region has 15 residues. The DNA of the CDR3 is TGTGCCAGCAGTACTTCCGGAGGGACCGGGGATACGCAGTATTTT. Amino acid sequence: CASSTSGGTGDTQYF.